The T cell receptor beta chain described here comes from a study of shared clonotypes between healthy human individuals. Overall study: CD4 naive cells filled three plates per donor, CD4 memory three, CD8 naive two and CD8 memory one.

Positively selected for CCR7, the CD45RO-negative cells used as naive CD8 cells excluded terminally differentiated effector memory CD45RA+ cells. Those who donated, Caucasian adults without exception, all lived in Nashville, Tennessee. The V end lost 10 bases, the J end lost 5 bases, and 24 bases lay between the germline ends. Germline V CDR1 and CDR2: LNHDA, SQIVND (reference sequence). The CDR3 loop spans 16 amino acids. Each subset's genomic DNA was split evenly across several immunoSEQ plates. The assay was immunoSEQ multiplex PCR, and TCRdb's table has in-frame clones only and misses some. The sample has some 2 million clones; roughly 94% are singletons.

The receptor's source is a man between 18 and 35 years old in good health. The chain couples TRBV19 to TRBJ2-1; D might be TRBD2 (5 bases). The sample consisted of naive CD8+ T cells sorted from blood. The CDR3 nucleotides are TGTGCCACCGGCCCTCGTCAGGACTGGCTTAACAATGAGCAGTTCTTC. As protein: CATGPRQDWLNNEQFF.